This T cell receptor (beta chain) emerged from a study of vaccination effects on CD4 cells after COVID-19. The CDR3 sequence is 15 residues long. Germline V gene lookup returns CDR1 SGHRS and CDR2 YFSETQ. Trimming cost V 3 bases and J 8 bases; bases outside gene matches: 6. Study-level points and caveats: In vaccinees who were healthy, merely 1 out of 255 vaccine-induced clones cross-reacted with common cold coronaviruses.

Details on this clone: The antigen remains unidentified.

Prior to sequencing, the ViraFEST assay stimulated PBMC with viral peptide pools, which expanded the antigen-specific CD4+ T cells. With approximately ten days of culture completed, CD4+ T cells were isolated. Having tested negative for nucleocapsid antibodies, the vaccine recipients showed no prior SARS-CoV-2 infection. The assay was immunoSEQ multiplex PCR, and TCRdb's table has in-frame clones only and misses some. The table shows 30,000 to 40,000 clones, with roughly 70% occurring only once. The clonotype comes from a human donor who received a COVID-19 vaccine. Specimen: CD4+ T cells from PBMCs cultured with SARS-CoV-2 spike peptides, collected before COVID-19 vaccination. The chain uses TRBV5-1 and TRBJ2-1; 12 bases align to TRBD1. The CDR3 loop is CASSSRGTGGDEQFF. The CDR3 nucleotides read TGCGCCAGCAGCTCTCGGGGGACAGGGGGCGATGAGCAGTTCTTC.